The TCR beta chain under discussion was sequenced for a study of control samples from healthy donors and cancer patients. Trimming left V 0 bases short and J 11 bases short, with 10 bases between. The germline gives CDR1 DFQATT, CDR2 SNEGSKA (reference sequence). This CDR3 has 11 amino acids. Here immunoSEQ multiplex PCR was the method, and the copy in TCRdb shows in-frame clones only, minus some. The table lists 100,000 to 150,000 clones, 80% to 95% of them singletons. This clonotype was sampled from a man between 18 and 35 years old in good health. What was sequenced was blood. The V call is TRBV20-1, the J call TRBJ1-2; weak D call: TRBD1 (5 bases). The CDR3 bases are TGCAGTGCTAGAGATCGCCGACAGTACACCTTC. Translating gives CSARDRRQYTF.